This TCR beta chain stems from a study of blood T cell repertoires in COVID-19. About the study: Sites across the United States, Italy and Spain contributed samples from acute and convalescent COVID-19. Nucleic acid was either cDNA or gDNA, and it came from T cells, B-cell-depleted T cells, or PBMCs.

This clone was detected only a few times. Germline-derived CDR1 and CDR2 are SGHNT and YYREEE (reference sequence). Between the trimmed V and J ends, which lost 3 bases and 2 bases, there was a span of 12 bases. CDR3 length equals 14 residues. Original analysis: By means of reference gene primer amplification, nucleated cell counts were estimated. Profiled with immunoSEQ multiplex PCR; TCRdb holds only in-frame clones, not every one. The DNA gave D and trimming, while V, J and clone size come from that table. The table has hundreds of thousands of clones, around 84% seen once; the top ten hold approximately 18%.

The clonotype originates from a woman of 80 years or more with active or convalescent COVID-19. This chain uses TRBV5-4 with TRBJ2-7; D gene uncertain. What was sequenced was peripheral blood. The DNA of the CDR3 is TGTGCCAGCAGCTCCCTTAGCAACCCCTACGAGCAGTACTTC. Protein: CASSSLSNPYEQYF.